The 10 T cell receptor beta chains reported below all come from one sample, sequenced in a study of T cells in Graves' hyperthyroidism and ophthalmopathy. RNA transcripts yielded amplified TCR beta CDR3 regions. First-round RT-PCR with HTBI primers amplified the TCR CDR3 region. TCRdb called the multiplex PCR reads again in MiXCR, with one record for every CDR3 protein. This sample yields about 640,000 distinct CDR3 sequences, of which nearly 45% are seen a single time; less than 9% belongs to the top ten. Sequenced sample: peripheral blood or thyroid tissue (not recorded which). The source is an adult man with Graves' disease, either hyperthyroidism or ophthalmopathy (not recorded which).

This clonotype was seen a handful of times. A single base separates this from a much larger clone, so it may be a read error. The J gene is TRBJ2-5, the V gene TRBV2; D remains unclear. V gave up 3 bases and J gave up 7 bases, with 3 bases separating them. The CDR3 length is 10 residues. In germline, CDR1 is SNHLY, CDR2 FYNNEI. In DNA, the CDR3 is TGTGCCAGCAGTGAGAGGACCCAGTACTTC. Its protein product is CASSERTQYF.

This chain uses TRBV12-3 or TRBV12-4 with TRBJ1-1; D uncertain. V lost 3 bases and J 11 bases, leaving 16 bases between the germline ends. CDR3 length: 13 amino acids. CDR3: CASSFREAMDAFF. The DNA for the CDR3 is TGTGCCAGCAGTTTCCGCGAAGCTATGGACGCTTTCTTT.

CDR3 sequence: CASSPQTGKLEEKLFF. The DNA for the CDR3 is TGTGCCAGCAGCCCACAAACAGGGAAATTGGAGGAAAAACTGTTTTTT. The chain uses TRBV4-2 and TRBJ1-4; possibly TRBD1 for D (6 bases). CDR1 and CDR2 (germline): LGHNA, YNFKEQ. V gave up 4 bases and J gave up 8 bases, with 20 bases separating them. The CDR3 totals 16 residues.

This clonotype was found many times. The chain has TRBV10-3 and TRBJ2-5, with D unresolved. V was trimmed by 0 bases and J by 1 base, leaving 9 bases between them. This CDR3 has 15 amino acids. Per the germline V gene, CDR1 is ENHRY and CDR2 is SYGVKD. CDR3 DNA sequence: TGTGCCATCAGTGAGTCGGCGGCACCCCAAGAGACCCAGTACTTC. Residues: CAISESAAPQETQYF.

The gene calls are TRBV10-3 and TRBJ2-7, with 8 positions matching TRBD1. This CDR3 has 14 amino acids. V lost 6 bases, J lost 0 bases, and 4 bases stayed unmatched. CDR1 and CDR2 from the germline V gene are ENHRY and SYGVKD. The CDR3 protein is CAIRGQGSSYEQYF. For the CDR3, the DNA is TGTGCCATCAGAGGACAGGGCAGCTCCTACGAGCAGTACTTC.

This clonotype was recorded many times. The chain employs TRBV2 and TRBJ2-5, with D perhaps TRBD1 (5 bases). The CDR3 is made up of 16 amino acids. V gave up 0 bases and J gave up 2 bases, with 13 bases separating them. Germline CDR1 SNHLY, CDR2 FYNNEI. CDR3 loop: CASSEAPGSGQETQYF. In DNA, the CDR3 is TGTGCCAGCAGTGAAGCGCCAGGGTCAGGACAAGAGACCCAGTACTTC. Full variable domain (remainder filled in from reference TRBV2 and TRBJ2-5): EPEVTQTPSHQVTQMGQEVILRCVPISNHLYFYWYRQILGQKVEFLVSFYNNEISEKSEIFDDQFSVERPDGSNFTLKIRSTKLEDSAMYFCASSEAPGSGQETQYFGPGTRLLVL.

A remark on this clonotype: This may stem from a read error, because a much larger clone lies one nucleotide away. The chain joins TRBV2 to TRBJ1-1; D is perhaps TRBD1 (6 bases). There are 14 residues in the CDR3. Trimming stripped 7 bases from V and 4 bases from J, with 16 bases between. CDR1 and CDR2 (germline): SNHLY, FYNNEI. CDR3 region: CASTEGGERTEAFF. DNA of the CDR3: TGTGCCAGCACGGAAGGGGGGGAACGCACTGAAGCTTTCTTT. The full variable domain, completed using reference TRBV2 and TRBJ1-1, is EPEVTQTPSHQVTQMGQEVILRCVPISNHLYFYWYRQILGQKVEFLVSFYNNEISEKSEIFDDQFSVERPDGSNFTLKIRSTKLEDSAMYFCASTEGGERTEAFFGQGTRLTVV.

This clonotype was observed once. This chain connects TRBV7-9 to TRBJ2-5, with 8 bases aligning to TRBD2. The CDR3 is made up of 15 amino acids. Per germline, CDR1 SEHNR and CDR2 FQNEAQ (reference sequence). Losses at the gene ends were 5 bases for V and 2 bases for J; bases not matched to a gene: 7. Written as DNA, the CDR3 is TGTGCCAGCAGCCCTAATTTAGCGGGGCAAGAGACCCAGTACTTC. This encodes CASSPNLAGQETQYF.

The V call is TRBV20-1, the J call TRBJ2-7; 10 bases map to TRBD1. The CDR3 is made up of 14 amino acids. V was clipped by 2 bases and J by 5 bases; unmatched bases: 6. The V gene's germline CDR1 is DFQATT and CDR2 SNEGSKA (reference sequence). The CDR3 protein is CSARPGQGNHEQYF. For the CDR3, the DNA is TGCAGTGCTAGACCGGGACAGGGGAACCACGAGCAGTACTTC.

V is TRBV12-3 or TRBV12-4 and J is TRBJ1-5; D ambiguous. Trimming removed 2 bases from V and 3 bases from J, with 14 bases in between. The CDR3 is 16 residues long. Written as DNA, the CDR3 is TGTGCCAGCAGTTTAAATATCGAACAGTCCAATCAGCCCCAGCATTTT. Protein: CASSLNIEQSNQPQHF.